Shown below are 3 T cell receptor beta chains from a single sample sequenced in a study of blood T cell repertoires in COVID-19 (dated by TCRdb to 2019 to 2021). The library was prepared using the immunoSEQ multiplex PCR assay. As stored in TCRdb, this immuneACCESS dataset retains in-frame rearrangements with V and J assigned. A fraction of the clones does not appear; measured against another copy, unresolved V genes explain less than half of the discrepancy, and the remainder lacks a known reason. Within this sample are over 100,000 clones, with approximately 80% of them counted one time only. Jointly, the top ten make up about 6.6% of the sample. The sequenced sample was peripheral blood. All receptors come from a woman between 50 and 59 years old with acute or convalescent COVID-19.

This clone was seen more than once but under ten times. V is TRBV30 and J is TRBJ1-6, with TRBD1 matching 8 bases. The J segment lost 9 bases and the V segment lost 1 base, leaving 2 bases of the junction unmatched. The CDR3 spans 13 residues. CDR1 and CDR2 (germline): GTSNPN, SVGIG (reference sequence). The CDR3 coding sequence is TGTGCCTGGAGTGAGCAGGGGGCTTCACCCCTCCACTTT. It translates to CAWSEQGASPLHF.

Only one count was recorded for this clone. This chain connects TRBV23-1 to TRBJ1-1; TRBD1 matches 7 bases. TRBV23-1 has ORF status, its function being uncertain. The CDR3 sequence is 19 residues long. Trimming took 2 bases from V and 7 from J; bases not matched to a gene: 22. CDR3 DNA: TGCGCCAGCAGTCAACCCCTTCCCACAGGGGTCCCTTCCTCCTTTGAAGCTTTCTTT. Protein sequence: CASSQPLPTGVPSSFEAFF.

The chain couples TRBV5-1 to TRBJ2-5; 7 nucleotides agree with TRBD2. With 4 bases clipped from V and 5 bases from J, the junction kept 8 bases outside the gene matches. Germline V CDR1 and CDR2: SGHRS, YFSETQ. The CDR3 loop spans 14 amino acids. In DNA form, the CDR3 reads TGCGCCAGCAGCCACACTAGCGACGAGGAGACCCAGTACTTC. Translation: CASSHTSDEETQYF.